The source of this T cell receptor beta chain is a study of monozygotic twins with inflammatory bowel disease. Whole-study findings and limits: Those with IBD had lower TCRbeta diversity (inverse Simpson) than their healthy co-twins did. Lower sharing of clonotypes with other individuals was seen in IBD patients than in healthy twins. This was most marked in patients showing signs of disease activity.

Comments on this clonotype: What it recognizes is unknown.

TCRdb reanalyzed the 5' RACE reads, giving one entry per CDR3 protein sequence and no DNA. The sample features some 150,000 distinct CDR3 sequences, with 2.4% in its top ten. Germline assignment: CDR1 SGHRS and CDR2 YFSETQ. This CDR3 comprises 13 residues. The sample was blood. The TCR originated in a human donor with ulcerative colitis or Crohn's disease, or a healthy co-twin of an affected twin (not recorded which). The chain has TRBV5-1 and TRBJ2-5. The CDR3 protein is CASSSGDAETQYF.